These 6 T cell receptor beta chains originate from one sample sequenced in a study of T cells in Graves' hyperthyroidism and ophthalmopathy. Authors of the study amplified TCR beta CDR3 regions from RNA transcripts. Initially, a first-round RT-PCR of the TCR CDR3 employed the HTBI primer set. MiXCR was run by TCRdb on the multiplex PCR reads, yielding one entry per CDR3 protein. Of 470,000 or so distinct CDR3 sequences detected, about a fifth appear once; the ten largest clones hold about 25%. Sequencing used blood. These receptors were obtained from a young man with Graves' hyperthyroidism.

This clonotype was recorded at least ten times. This chain connects TRBV7-9 to TRBJ2-7, with TRBD1 identical over 7 bases. Germline assignment: CDR1 SEHNR and CDR2 FQNEAQ (reference sequence). The CDR3 runs to 15 residues. V shed 5 bases and J 3 bases; nucleotides not matched to a gene: 10. Here the CDR3 reads CASSPLTGTVYEQYF. The CDR3 DNA follows: TGTGCCAGCAGCCCCCTGACAGGGACCGTCTACGAGCAGTACTTC.

The sample holds many counts of this clonotype. The genes are TRBV2 and TRBJ2-2, with D tentatively TRBD2 (5 bases). This CDR3 contains 14 residues. Deletions cut 7 bases from V and 1 base from J, with 10 bases between. Germline values: CDR1 SNHLY, CDR2 FYNNEI. This CDR3 reads CASNGGLNTGELFF. DNA of the CDR3: TGTGCCAGCAACGGCGGGCTGAACACCGGGGAGCTGTTTTTT.

This clonotype was counted at least ten times. V and J are TRBV27 and TRBJ2-4, with 7 bases fitting TRBD1. Germline lookup yields CDR1 MNHEY and CDR2 SMNVEV (reference sequence). The V and J ends lost 6 bases and 7 bases, in that order; junction bases with no gene match: 6. CDR3 size: 13 residues. CDR3 region: CASSSGQENIQYF. CDR3 coding DNA: TGTGCCAGCAGCTCCGGACAGGAGAACATTCAGTACTTC.

This clonotype has a count of ten or more. This chain joins TRBV12-3 or TRBV12-4 and TRBJ2-2; the D gene is possibly TRBD1 (6 bases). V shed 2 bases and J shed 4 bases, with 8 bases lying between them. The CDR3 loop spans 14 amino acids. CDR3 sequence reads: CASSLRDITGELFF. Written as DNA, the CDR3 is TGTGCCAGCAGTTTACGGGACATCACCGGGGAGCTGTTTTTT.

This clonotype occurred many times. The J gene is TRBJ2-7, the V gene TRBV6-1; D unclear. CDR3 length equals 13 residues. Germline loops: CDR1 MNHNS, CDR2 SASEGT. V lost 2 bases, J lost 5 bases, and 10 bases lay in between. As DNA, the CDR3 is TGTGCCAGCAGTGAACCCCGATTGGACGAGCAGTACTTC. It specifies CASSEPRLDEQYF.

Concerning this clonotype itself: The junction departs from germline at one end; a sequencing error may be responsible. V usage is TRBV7-2 and J usage is TRBJ2-5; 8 bases match TRBD1. The CDR3 has 14 amino acids. Germline CDR1 and CDR2: SGHTA and FQGNSA. CDR3 DNA: TGTGTCAGCAGCTTTGTACAGGGGGGAGAGACCCAGTACTTC. Encoded protein: CVSSFVQGGETQYF.